These 3 T cell receptor beta chains were sequenced from one sample in a study of spatial heterogeneity in lung cancer. Whole-study results and caveats: How many expanded intratumoral alpha and beta TCRs were present tracked the tumor mutation count, which was a count of nonsynonymous mutations.

Time point defined: sample taken at primary tumor resection. TCRdb reprocessed the 5' RACE reads via MiXCR and lists one record per CDR3 protein. Seen here are about 16,000 distinct CDR3 sequences, 5.5% to 6% observed once, and the top ten hold around a tenth. These TCRs' antigens remain unknown. The sequencing here drew on lung tumor tissue, taken at surgery. All receptors derive from a female donor with early-stage non-small cell lung cancer.

This clonotype was counted many times. V gene TRBV20-1 combines with J gene TRBJ2-7, with 10 bases matching TRBD1. The CDR3 totals 15 residues. The V segment lost 5 bases and the J segment 3 bases; nucleotides outside the gene matches: 10. Germline V gene sequence: CDR1 DFQATT, CDR2 SNEGSKA (reference sequence). The CDR3 nucleotides read TGCAGTGCTCCAACTCGTGGGACAGGGGACTACGAGCAGTACTTC. It is translated as CSAPTRGTGDYEQYF.

This clonotype is deemed medium-sized. The chain carries TRBV28 and TRBJ2-2; no reliable D call. Germline loops: CDR1 MDHEN, CDR2 SYDVKM. The CDR3 sequence is 11 residues long. The V gene lost 8 bases and the J gene lost 5 bases, with 6 bases spanning the gap. The DNA of the CDR3 is TGTGCCAGCGGCCTGACCGGGGAGCTGTTTTTT. Amino acids: CASGLTGELFF.

By proportion, this clonotype is medium-sized. The chain recombines TRBV12-3 or TRBV12-4 with TRBJ2-2; D remains unclear. The CDR3 runs 11 residues. The V end lost 3 bases, the J end lost 7 bases, and 3 bases lay between the germline ends. The CDR3, as DNA: TGTGCCAGCAGTTTCCTCGGGGAGCTGTTTTTT. As protein: CASSFLGELFF.